The 27 T cell receptor beta chains given below trace back to one sample, sequenced in a study of blood T cells in healthy people across ages. With a J-beta primer mix and a sample-barcoded 5' primer, a second PCR ran about 7 to 11 cycles. TCRdb independently ran MiXCR on the 5' RACE reads; one entry per CDR3 protein. The data contain about 640,000 distinct CDR3 sequences, around 54% of them singletons. The sample consisted of blood. Receptor source: a man between 60 and 75 years old in good health.

J is TRBJ1-1 and V is TRBV29-1; D ambiguous. Trimming pared 7 bases from V and 2 bases from J, leaving 5 bases between. CDR3 length equals 10 residues. Germline CDR1 SQVTM, CDR2 ANQGSEA. CDR3 sequence reads: CSAINTEAFF. The CDR3 nucleotides are TGCAGCGCGATTAACACTGAAGCTTTCTTT.

In this sample, this clonotype turned up a few times. The chain couples TRBV20-1 to TRBJ2-4, with TRBD1 identical over 7 bases. The CDR3 has 15 amino acids. With V trimmed by 2 bases and J by 2 bases, 6 bases remained unmatched. Germline V gene sequence: CDR1 DFQATT, CDR2 SNEGSKA (reference sequence). The CDR3 reads CSARKTGLPKNIQYF. The CDR3 DNA reads as TGCAGTGCTAGAAAGACAGGGTTGCCCAAAAACATTCAGTACTTC.

The chain links TRBV5-1 to TRBJ2-1; TRBD1 might be the D (6 bases). This CDR3 region has 16 residues. Looked up from germline, CDR1 is SGHRS and CDR2 is YFSETQ. The germline V and J ends were trimmed by 4 bases and 0 bases, with 14 bases remaining between them. CDR3 bases: TGCGCCAGCAGCATAGACCAGGGGAGCTCCTACAATGAGCAGTTCTTC. It specifies CASSIDQGSSYNEQFF.

The chain carries TRBV11-1 and TRBJ2-7, with D unclear. The V end lost 2 bases, the J end lost 6 bases, and 11 bases lay between the germline ends. The CDR3 has 13 amino acids. CDR1 SGHAT and CDR2 FQDESV come from the germline V gene (reference sequence). As DNA, the CDR3 is TGTGCCAGCAGCTTACATCCGAGTTTCGAGCAGTACTTC. This gives the protein CASSLHPSFEQYF.

The chain uses TRBV6-5 and TRBJ1-6; TRBD1 matches at 8 bases. J was trimmed by 6 bases and V by 3 bases; bases with no gene match: 1. The CDR3 runs 14 residues. Germline V gives CDR1 MNHEY, CDR2 SVGAGI. The CDR3 DNA reads TGTGCCAGCAGTTATGGACAGGGTAATTCACCCCTCCACTTT. Amino acid sequence: CASSYGQGNSPLHF.

This clonotype turned up a few times. CDR3 in amino acids: CASSPGQEGTQYF. In DNA, the CDR3 is TGTGCCAGCTCACCAGGGCAGGAGGGGACCCAGTACTTC. This chain uses TRBV18 with TRBJ2-5, with D possibly matching TRBD2 (6 bases). Germline V gene data show CDR1 as KGHSH and CDR2 as LQKENI. Trimming shortened V by 2 bases and J by 7 bases, and 11 bases separated the two germline ends. This CDR3 is built from 13 residues.

V usage is TRBV5-1 and J usage is TRBJ2-5, with D possibly matching TRBD1 (5 bases). The CDR3 runs to 18 residues. Per the germline V gene, CDR1 is SGHRS and CDR2 is YFSETQ. Between the trimmed V and J ends, which lost 0 bases and 2 bases, there was a span of 20 bases. CDR3 amino acids: CASSLVPTGTHYQETQYF. In DNA form, the CDR3 reads TGCGCCAGCAGCTTGGTCCCCACAGGTACCCACTATCAAGAGACCCAGTACTTC.

The V gene is TRBV4-2, the J gene TRBJ1-1; TRBD1 agrees at 11 bases. This CDR3 contains 22 residues. The V gene's germline CDR1 is LGHNA and CDR2 YNFKEQ. V lost 3 bases and J lost 1; bases outside the gene matches: 22. The CDR3 DNA reads TGTGCCAGCAGCCACAAGGGACAGGGGGGGATCGGAGGTTCGCCATGGAACACTGAAGCTTTCTTT. Translation: CASSHKGQGGIGGSPWNTEAFF.

The rearrangement links TRBV20-1 to TRBJ1-1, with D perhaps TRBD1 (6 bases). Germline loops: CDR1 DFQATT, CDR2 SNEGSKA (reference sequence). Trimming took off 5 bases at V and 5 bases at J, with 12 bases between the two ends. This CDR3 is 12 amino acids long. CDR3 region: CSAQPTGTEAFF. The CDR3 DNA reads TGCAGTGCTCAACCGACAGGTACTGAAGCTTTCTTT.

The chain is built from TRBV6-1 and TRBJ2-7; the match to TRBD2 covers 9 bases. V shed 7 bases, J shed 5 bases, and the junction held 9 bases outside the gene matches. Looked up from germline, CDR1 is MNHNS and CDR2 is SASEGT. The CDR3 loop spans 14 amino acids. The CDR3 loop reads CASTGGTSSDEQYF. DNA for the CDR3: TGTGCCAGCACCGGGGGGACTAGCAGCGACGAGCAGTACTTC.

This chain joins TRBV7-6 and TRBJ1-1; TRBD1 aligns across 7 bases. CDR3 size: 18 residues. CDR1 is SGHVS, CDR2 FNYEAQ, per germline. Trimming removed 1 base from V and 2 bases from J; junction bases left unmatched: 13. The CDR3 is CASSLGPHGTAVNTEAFF. The CDR3 DNA reads TGTGCCAGCAGCTTAGGTCCCCACGGGACAGCCGTTAACACTGAAGCTTTCTTT.

The chain has TRBV6-1 and TRBJ2-5; D possibly corresponds to TRBD2 (7 bases). CDR1 and CDR2 from the germline V gene are MNHNS and SASEGT. CDR3 length: 14 residues. V lost 1 base, J lost 7 bases, and 13 bases lay in between. The CDR3 here is CASSEVRGGRTQYF. CDR3 coding DNA: TGTGCCAGCAGTGAAGTAAGGGGGGGCCGGACCCAGTACTTC.

The chain links TRBV20-1 to TRBJ2-7, with D unresolved. The J call may be faulty, since TRBJ2-5 better matches the DNA end. CDR1 and CDR2 from the germline V gene are DFQATT and SNEGSKA (reference sequence). The CDR3 is 10 residues long. The CDR3 loop reads CSAVKETQYF. The CDR3 DNA is TGCAGTGCGGTGAAAGAGACCCAGTACTTC.

V gene TRBV6-5 combines with J gene TRBJ1-2; D gene unclear. The V gene's germline CDR1 is MNHEY and CDR2 SVGAGI. The CDR3 has 14 residues. V was trimmed by 2 bases and J by 1 base, leaving 8 bases between them. The CDR3 sequence: CASSYAKSNYGYTF. The CDR3 DNA reads as TGTGCCAGCAGTTACGCGAAGAGTAACTATGGCTACACCTTC.

The rearrangement links TRBV4-1 to TRBJ2-3, with 13 bases that match TRBD2. V dropped 4 bases and J dropped 1; count of bases not matched to a gene: 8. The germline CDR1 and CDR2 sequences are MGHRA and YSYEKL. This CDR3 has 18 residues. Here the CDR3 DNA reads TGCGCCAGCAGCCGTACTAGCGGGGGGGCCCCCGGCACAGATACGCAGTATTTT. This codes for CASSRTSGGAPGTDTQYF.

The CDR3, as DNA: TGTGCCAGCAGCCTCCGGGACACCCCTTCAGGAGAGCAGTTCTTC. Its protein product is CASSLRDTPSGEQFF. This chain joins TRBV7-7 and TRBJ2-1; D may be TRBD1 (6 bases). The germline CDR1 and CDR2 sequences are SSHAT and FNYEAQ (reference sequence). This CDR3 has 15 amino acids. V lost 5 bases, J lost 10 bases, and 21 bases lay in between.

This clonotype has just a few counts. J is TRBJ1-2 and V is TRBV4-1; no definite D call. The ends were cut back, 0 bases at V and 11 bases at J, with 13 bases in the middle. The germline V gene has CDR1 MGHRA and CDR2 YSYEKL. The CDR3 has 13 amino acids. The CDR3 region is CASSQDQRVRYTF. CDR3 coding DNA: TGCGCCAGCAGCCAAGATCAACGGGTGCGGTACACCTTC.

This clonotype has only one observation. This chain uses TRBV9 with TRBJ2-5; no firm D call. The CDR3 consists of 15 residues. Trimming stripped 0 bases from V and 7 bases from J, with 16 bases between. Germline-derived CDR1 and CDR2 are SGDLS and YYNGEE. The DNA for the CDR3 is TGTGCCAGCAGCGTAGACCAGGTCCCTGAGCGGACCCAGTACTTC. Amino acids: CASSVDQVPERTQYF. Supplemented by reference TRBV9 and TRBJ2-5, the full variable domain reads DSGVTQTPKHLITATGQRVTLRCSPRSGDLSVYWYQQSLDQGLQFLIQYYNGEERAKGNILERFSAQQFPDLHSELNLSSLELGDSALYFCASSVDQVPERTQYFGPGTRLLVL.

This clonotype was picked up one time. The rearrangement joins TRBV10-3 to TRBJ1-1; D not certain. Trimming left V 7 bases short and J 0 bases short, with 9 bases between. Germline values: CDR1 ENHRY, CDR2 SYGVKD. The CDR3 consists of 13 residues. CDR3 in amino acids: CAIKPTLNTEAFF. Here the CDR3 DNA reads TGTGCCATCAAACCCACTTTGAACACTGAAGCTTTCTTT.

This rearrangement joins TRBV27 to TRBJ1-5; D unclear. CDR1 is MNHEY, CDR2 SMNVEV, per germline (reference sequence). V shed 3 bases and J shed 1 base, with 13 bases lying between them. This CDR3 comprises 16 residues. For the CDR3, the DNA is TGTGCCAGCAGTTTGAGGTTTGGAGGAAGCAATCAGCCCCAGCATTTT. Translating it yields CASSLRFGGSNQPQHF.

The V gene is TRBV4-2, the J gene TRBJ2-5, with D uncertain. From germline, CDR1 is LGHNA and CDR2 YNFKEQ. This CDR3 has 13 amino acids. Deletions cut 1 base from V and 5 bases from J, with 8 bases between. CDR3 in amino acids: CASSQGQRETQYF. CDR3 bases: TGTGCCAGCAGCCAAGGCCAGAGGGAGACCCAGTACTTC.

V usage is TRBV2 and J usage is TRBJ2-5, with TRBD2 matching over 12 bases. The CDR3 sequence is 17 residues long. CDR1 and CDR2 (germline): SNHLY, FYNNEI. The trim removed 6 bases at V and 4 bases at J, leaving 12 bases unmatched. The CDR3 loop reads CASRPMRTSGGRETQYF. As DNA, the CDR3 is TGTGCCAGCAGGCCGATGCGTACTAGCGGGGGGCGAGAGACCCAGTACTTC.

The chain is built from TRBV5-1 and TRBJ1-1, with TRBD1 as a possible D gene (6 bases). CDR1 and CDR2 from the germline V gene are SGHRS and YFSETQ. The CDR3 covers 15 residues. Trimming cost V 3 bases and J 0 bases, with 12 bases left between them. In DNA, the CDR3 is TGCGCCAGCAGCTCTCGGACAGCGATGAACACTGAAGCTTTCTTT. Translating gives CASSSRTAMNTEAFF. Combining the CDR3 with reference TRBV5-1 and TRBJ1-1 gives the whole variable domain KAGVTQTPRYLIKTRGQQVTLSCSPISGHRSVSWYQQTPGQGLQFLFEYFSETQRNKGNFPGRFSGRQFSNSRSEMNVSTLELGDSALYLCASSSRTAMNTEAFFGQGTRLTVV.

The sample holds a few counts of this clonotype. The genes are TRBV12-3 or TRBV12-4 and TRBJ2-3; D remains ambiguous. CDR3 length: 12 residues. Trimming pared 6 bases from V and 6 bases from J, leaving 10 bases between. CDR3 residues: CASRPEGDTQYF. CDR3 coding DNA: TGTGCCAGCAGACCGGAAGGGGATACGCAGTATTTT.

This chain connects TRBV6-1 to TRBJ2-7; weak D call: TRBD1 (5 bases). From germline, CDR1 is MNHNS and CDR2 SASEGT. V was trimmed by 2 bases and J by 2 bases, leaving 13 bases between them. The CDR3 is made up of 15 amino acids. The CDR3 DNA sequence: TGTGCCAGCAGTGAATCACAGGTTGAGGCCTACGAGCAGTACTTC. Amino acids: CASSESQVEAYEQYF.

For the CDR3, the DNA is TGTGCCAGCAGTTCATCCCTGGGGGGGGAGACCCAGTACTTC. Translation: CASSSSLGGETQYF. The chain joins TRBV12-3 or TRBV12-4 to TRBJ2-5, with 7 bases identical to TRBD2. The trim removed 4 bases at V and 5 bases at J, leaving 7 bases unmatched. This CDR3 comprises 14 residues.

The chain recombines TRBV9 with TRBJ1-6, with TRBD1 matching 7 bases. V shed 4 bases and J 7 bases; nucleotides not matched to a gene: 8. The germline V gene has CDR1 SGDLS and CDR2 YYNGEE. There are 15 residues in the CDR3. CDR3 nucleotides: TGTGCCAGCAGCCCTAACCCAGGGGGGAATTCACCCCTCCACTTT. It encodes CASSPNPGGNSPLHF.